This TCR beta chain stems from a study of T cell responses to AZD1222 COVID-19 vaccine. Notes on the study in general: Nearly half of the spike-specific TCRs reportedly recognize variant regions that carry no mutations. Donors were chiefly white British, with a greater number of females, and clonal diversity was perhaps underestimated. Just a handful of AZD1222 recipients were seropositive at baseline.

TCRdb's copy holds only in-frame clones and misses some; the assay was immunoSEQ multiplex PCR. The repertoire holds 100,000 to 150,000 clones, with about 91% as singletons. Trimming took 4 bases from V and 8 from J, leaving 9 bases between them. This CDR3 has 11 residues. Germline CDR1 and CDR2: SGHTS and YDEGEE. Concerning this clone: Its matching antigen is unknown.

This chain uses TRBV5-8 with TRBJ1-2; D gene uncertain. Sequenced here: peripheral blood, sampled 28 days after the second AZD1222 dose. The clonotype comes from an adult who received the AZD1222 COVID-19 vaccine. CDR3 nucleotides: TGTGCCAGCAGCCCGGCTGGGGGCTACACCTTC. It is translated as CASSPAGGYTF.